A selection of T cell receptor beta chains follows, all from one sample in a study of cytomegalovirus exposure and HLA in healthy donors. Using immunoSEQ multiplex PCR, the repertoire was profiled, and TCRdb retains in-frame clones only, with some absent. The sample has some 190,000 clones; around 80% are singletons. Sequencing was done on a sample of PBMCs. These TCRs come from a girl under 18 in good health and CMV-seropositive. Both conserved end residues are part of each CDR3. The order of the fields is V gene, clone size, D gene, J gene, CDR3 DNA, CDR3 protein. A D gene is named only where the DNA matches it firmly. Not all rows give a size; the values are once, few, many and, for expanded clones, a class.

TRBV25-1	NA	NA	TRBJ1-1	TGTGCCAGCAGTGAATGGGAAGGGAGCCAAGCTTTCTTT	CASSEWEGSQAFF
TRBV29-1	NA	TRBD1	TRBJ2-7	TGCAGCGCCAGACAGGGGGCGGCCTACGAGCAGTACTTC	CSARQGAAYEQYF
TRBV9	NA	TRBD1	TRBJ2-2	TGTGCCAGCAGCGGCTCCGGGACAGCGAACACCGGGGAGCTGTTTTTT	CASSGSGTANTGELFF
TRBV2	few	TRBD1	TRBJ1-1	TGTGCCAGCAGTGTAAAGGGGGCGGCGGACACTGAAGCTTTCTTT	CASSVKGAADTEAFF
TRBV7-6	few	TRBD2	TRBJ2-5	TGTGCCAGCAGCCCCAAGACTAGCTTCCAAGAGACCCAGTACTTC	CASSPKTSFQETQYF
TRBV28	NA	NA	TRBJ2-7	TGTGCCAGCAGTTTTAGATTCGGTAGGGGCGCAGAAGAGCAGTACTTC	CASSFRFGRGAEEQYF
TRBV5-1	NA	NA	TRBJ2-3	TGCGCCAGCAGCTATGGCGGGGATAGCACAGATACGCAGTATTTT	CASSYGGDSTDTQYF
TRBV27	few	NA	TRBJ1-1	TGTGCCAGCAGCCCTGTATTTGACACTGAAGCTTTCTTT	CASSPVFDTEAFF
TRBV29-1	NA	NA	TRBJ2-7	TGCAGCGTTGCCTTACCCGCGACCTACGAGCAGTACTTC	CSVALPATYEQYF
TRBV6-5	once	TRBD1	TRBJ2-1	TGTGCCAGCACCCGGGACAGGGTAAGGGGTGAGCAGTTCTTC	CASTRDRVRGEQFF
TRBV6-5	NA	TRBD1	TRBJ1-2	TGTGCCAGCACCTCCCCCCACAGGGGCCCCGATGGCTACACCTTC	CASTSPHRGPDGYTF
TRBV5-1	NA	NA	TRBJ2-2	TGCGCCAGCGGATTAGGGGTAGGAACCGGGGAGCTGTTTTTT	CASGLGVGTGELFF
TRBV7-9	once	NA	TRBJ2-1	TGTGCCAGCAGCCCTCGAGGGGAGCAGTTCTTC	CASSPRGEQFF
TRBV25-1	NA	NA	TRBJ2-7	TGTGCCAGCAGTGAAACTAAAATAAGGCAAAGTAGCTCCTACGAGCAGTACTTC	CASSETKIRQSSSYEQYF
TRBV29-1	NA	TRBD2	TRBJ2-3	TGCAGCGTCCACGCTAGCGGTAGCACAGATACGCAGTATTTT	CSVHASGSTDTQYF
TRBV5-4	NA	TRBD1	TRBJ2-7	TGTGCCAGCAGCGCCGGGACAGAGTCCTACGAGCAGTACTTC	CASSAGTESYEQYF
TRBV5-4	few	NA	TRBJ2-7	TGTGCCAGCAGCTATAGCTCCTACGAGCAGTACTTC	CASSYSSYEQYF
TRBV7-7	NA	NA	TRBJ2-1	TGTGCTAGCAGCTTAGCCCTAGGGGCGGATGAGCAGTTCTTC	CASSLALGADEQFF
TRBV11-2	once	TRBD2	TRBJ2-5	TGTGCCAGCAGCTCTAGCGGGAGAGGAGAGACCCAGTACTTC	CASSSSGRGETQYF
TRBV6-1	NA	NA	TRBJ2-7	TGTGACGGAGCGGGCTTAACCTACGAGCAGTACTTC	CDGAGLTYEQYF
TRBV9	NA	TRBD1	TRBJ2-7	TGTGCCAGCAGCGCAGGGGGCGGAAACTCTTACGACGAGCAGTACTTC	CASSAGGGNSYDEQYF
TRBV10-2	NA	NA	TRBJ1-4	TGCGCCAGCCTAGGGAGGACTAATGAAAAACTGTTTTTT	CASLGRTNEKLFF
TRBV30	NA	NA	TRBJ2-7	TGTGCCTGGAGTCCGGGGGACTACGAGCAGTACTTC	CAWSPGDYEQYF
TRBV28	NA	TRBD1	TRBJ2-2	TGTGCCAGCGCTCGGACAGGGGGACACACCGGGGAGCTGTTTTTT	CASARTGGHTGELFF
TRBV6-6	NA	NA	TRBJ1-1	TGTGCCAGCACAGGGAACACTGAAGCTTTCTTT	CASTGNTEAFF
TRBV6-1	NA	TRBD1	TRBJ1-3	TGTGCCAGCAGTCGGACAGGGGAAGGAAACACCATATATTTT	CASSRTGEGNTIYF
TRBV9	NA	TRBD1	TRBJ2-1	TGTGCCAGCAGCGTAGCGACAGGGAATCTGGGGGAGCAGTTCTTC	CASSVATGNLGEQFF
TRBV30	NA	TRBD1	TRBJ2-7	TGTGCCTGGAGTCGGGCCGGCAGGGGGAACTTC	CAWSRAGRGNF
TRBV6-6	NA	TRBD2	TRBJ2-7	TGTGCCAGCAGTTTTCCCCCACTAGCGTTTGTCGGCGAGCAGTACTTC	CASSFPPLAFVGEQYF
TRBV13	NA	TRBD1	TRBJ1-3	TGTGCCAGCAGCCTAAGACAGGGGGCGTATCCTGGAAACACCATATATTTT	CASSLRQGAYPGNTIYF
TRBV5-1	NA	TRBD2	TRBJ2-3	TGCGCCAGCAGCTCGGGACTAGCGGGAGGAGCAGATACGCAGTATTTT	CASSSGLAGGADTQYF
TRBV30	once	NA	TRBJ2-3	TGTGCCTGGTCAAGAAGCGGGCTTTCGTCAGATACGCAGTATTTT	CAWSRSGLSSDTQYF
TRBV10-2	NA	TRBD2	TRBJ2-1	TGCGCCACGGAGGCGGGAGTATTGCAGTTCTTC	CATEAGVLQFF
TRBV5-1	NA	NA	TRBJ1-1	TGCGCCAGCAGCTTGGCTGGCCCGCGGCAGGCTTTCTTT	CASSLAGPRQAFF
TRBV27	NA	NA	TRBJ2-6	TGTGCCAGCAGTTTATCGCGGGGCTCTGGGGCCAACGTCCTGACTTTC	CASSLSRGSGANVLTF
TRBV29-1	NA	NA	TRBJ2-7	TGCAGCGTTGAAGTTGCGGGACCCACGCGGTACGAGCAGTACTTC	CSVEVAGPTRYEQYF
TRBV29-1	few	TRBD2	TRBJ2-7	TGCAGCGTTGTCGGGGACGGGAGGTACGAGCAGTACTTC	CSVVGDGRYEQYF
TRBV7-6	NA	NA	TRBJ2-1	TGTGCCAGCAGCTTAGCTCCTGACTCGAACAATGAGCAGTTCTTC	CASSLAPDSNNEQFF
TRBV27	NA	NA	TRBJ2-5	TGTGCCAGCATGGAGGCAGAGACCCAGTACTTC	CASMEAETQYF
TRBV18	NA	NA	TRBJ2-7	TGTGCCAGCTCAAAGCCGGGACTGGATTTTTACGAGCAGTACTTC	CASSKPGLDFYEQYF
TRBV11-2	NA	TRBD2	TRBJ2-2	TGTGCCAGCAGCTCACCCTGGGGAGGGAGAGGATCCGGGGAGCTGTTTTTT	CASSSPWGGRGSGELFF
TRBV5-8	NA	NA	TRBJ2-5	TGTGCCAGCAGCTTGCCCCTCCTCCGCGCGGAGTTAGAGACCCAGTACTTC	CASSLPLLRAELETQYF
TRBV19	NA	TRBD2	TRBJ2-3	TGTGCCAGTAGTATTGGGACTAGCCTCCGCACAGATACGCAGTATTTT	CASSIGTSLRTDTQYF
TRBV28	NA	TRBD1	TRBJ1-1	TGTGCCAGCAGTTTATCGATCGACAGGGCGAACACTGAAGCTTTCTTT	CASSLSIDRANTEAFF
TRBV4-3	NA	TRBD2	TRBJ2-1	TGCGCCAGCAGCCAAGACAGCGGGCTAGCGGGTTACAATGAGCAGTTCTTC	CASSQDSGLAGYNEQFF
TRBV4-1	NA	NA	TRBJ2-5	TGCGCCAGCAGCCAAGTCGGGGGTCAAGAGACCCAGTACTTC	CASSQVGGQETQYF
TRBV28	NA	NA	TRBJ2-3	TGTGCCAGCAGTTTGGGAGGCAGCACAGATACGCAGTATTTT	CASSLGGSTDTQYF
TRBV18	NA	NA	TRBJ2-7	TGTGCCAGCTCACCACCTACATCCTACGAGCAGTACTTC	CASSPPTSYEQYF
TRBV11-2	NA	TRBD1	TRBJ1-2	TGTGCCAGCAGCTTATGGGGACAGATCTATGGCTACACCTTC	CASSLWGQIYGYTF
TRBV9	NA	NA	TRBJ2-5	TGTGCCAGCAGCTTCCGACCCTCGATGGGGGGAGAGACCCAGTACTTC	CASSFRPSMGGETQYF
TRBV7-6	NA	TRBD2	TRBJ2-1	TGTGCCAGCAGCTTAGACGGTGGGACTAGCGTCCACAATGAGCAGTTCTTC	CASSLDGGTSVHNEQFF
TRBV14	NA	NA	TRBJ1-2	TGTGCCAGCAGCCAAGATCCGGTTGACTATGGCTACACCTTC	CASSQDPVDYGYTF
TRBV6-5	NA	NA	TRBJ2-7	TGTGCCAGCACCTACTCGGCGGGCGGGACCTACGAGCAGTACTTC	CASTYSAGGTYEQYF
TRBV19	NA	NA	TRBJ1-1	TGTGCCAGTAGTATAACGGGGAAGACTGAAGCTTTCTTT	CASSITGKTEAFF
TRBV7-9	NA	TRBD1	TRBJ2-3	TGTGCCAGCAGCTCACTCAGGGGGACAGATACGCAGTATTTT	CASSSLRGTDTQYF
TRBV19	NA	TRBD1	TRBJ1-5	TGTGCCAGTACCGCGTTCATGGACAGGGCAGGGCAGCCCCAGCATTTT	CASTAFMDRAGQPQHF
TRBV30	NA	TRBD1	TRBJ2-7	TGTGCCTGGAAGGGGGCCCGAGCTTACGAGCAGTACTTC	CAWKGARAYEQYF